The 2 T cell receptor beta chains given below trace back to one sample, sequenced in a study of response to subunit inactivated influenza vaccine. MiXCR, applied by TCRdb to the RT-PCR reads, yields one record per CDR3 protein. The table lists just under 550,000 distinct CDR3 sequences, around 21% of them singletons. These same records also appear under a second study, on T cells expressing NK-cell markers. As that study records: It was by 5'RACE template switching with UMIs that TCR beta cDNA was made.

Source: CD4+ T cells sorted from PBMCs, taken roughly 12 days after vaccination. Receptors were obtained from a man aged 45-65 years who received an inactivated influenza vaccine.

The J gene is TRBJ2-5, the V gene TRBV7-8; a possible D gene is TRBD1 (6 bases). V gave up 5 bases and J gave up 1 base, with 8 bases separating them. This CDR3 is built from 13 residues. The V gene's germline CDR1 is SGHVS and CDR2 FQNEAQ. The CDR3 DNA reads TGTGCCAGCAGCGTCAGGGGCCAAGAGACCCAGTACTTC. This sequence encodes CASSVRGQETQYF.

This chain links TRBV20-1 with TRBJ2-6; possible D gene TRBD1, 6 bases. Trimming pared 0 bases from V and 0 bases from J, leaving 18 bases between. The CDR3 sequence is 19 residues long. Germline values: CDR1 DFQATT, CDR2 SNEGSKA (reference sequence). This CDR3 reads CSARDSGPQGRSGANVLTF. The CDR3 DNA is TGCAGTGCTAGAGATTCCGGGCCACAGGGACGCTCTGGGGCCAACGTCCTGACTTTC.